This is a list of T cell receptor beta chains from one sample in a study of T cell changes during pregnancy in multiple sclerosis. The table came from immunoSEQ multiplex PCR; TCRdb's copy has only in-frame clones and leaves some out. The repertoire holds around 35,000 clones, around 94% seen once, with less than 1.5% in the top ten. Sequences were obtained from PBMCs (not recorded whether the cells were cultured). All receptors derive from a female donor with multiple sclerosis, enrolled in a pregnancy study. CDR3s include the opening cysteine and the closing phenylalanine or tryptophan. D genes are given only for firm matches. Clone size is stated in some rows and not others, as once, few, many or a class when expanded.

length: 15; D: NA; J: TRBJ2-3; size: few; V: TRBV6-1; CDR3: CASNRDAASTDTQYF; DNA: TGTGCCAGCAATAGGGACGCAGCAAGCACAGATACGCAGTATTTT
length: 14; D: TRBD1; J: TRBJ2-7; size: NA; V: TRBV7-6; CDR3: CASSLGQGVEEQYF; DNA: TGTGCCAGCAGCCTGGGACAGGGGGTGGAAGAGCAGTACTTC
length: 14; D: NA; J: TRBJ1-5; size: NA; V: TRBV11-2; CDR3: CASSVTRGNQPQHF; DNA: TGTGCCAGCAGCGTTACCCGGGGGAATCAGCCCCAGCATTTT
length: 15; D: NA; J: TRBJ2-2; size: NA; V: TRBV5-6; CDR3: CASSVQGLNTGELFF; DNA: TGTGCCAGCAGCGTGCAGGGGCTAAACACCGGGGAGCTGTTTTTT
length: 14; D: NA; J: TRBJ2-1; size: NA; V: TRBV4-3; CDR3: CASSQRYYENEQFF; DNA: TGCGCCAGCAGCCAAAGATACTACGAGAATGAGCAGTTCTTC
length: 14; D: TRBD1; J: TRBJ1-4; size: NA; V: TRBV2; CDR3: CASSTGTVNEKLFF; DNA: TGTGCCAGCAGCACCGGGACAGTTAATGAAAAACTGTTTTTT
length: 13; D: NA; J: TRBJ2-3; size: NA; V: TRBV18; CDR3: CASRISQQDTQYF; DNA: TGTGCCAGCCGCATAAGCCAGCAGGATACGCAGTATTTT
length: 13; D: NA; J: TRBJ1-2; size: NA; V: TRBV6-1; CDR3: CASSERRGYGYTF; DNA: TGTGCCAGCAGTGAAAGACGCGGATATGGCTACACCTTC
length: 16; D: TRBD2; J: TRBJ2-7; size: NA; V: TRBV4-1; CDR3: CASSQGTGGFSYEQYF; DNA: TGCGCCAGCAGCCAAGGGACGGGAGGCTTCTCCTACGAGCAGTACTTC
length: 15; D: TRBD1; J: TRBJ2-2; size: NA; V: TRBV7-2; CDR3: CASSPGTGNTGELFF; DNA: TGTGCCAGCAGCCCCGGGACAGGGAACACCGGGGAGCTGTTTTTT
length: 15; D: NA; J: TRBJ2-2; size: NA; V: TRBV7-9; CDR3: CASSFTFGAVGELFF; DNA: TGTGCCAGCAGCTTCACCTTTGGAGCGGTCGGGGAGCTGTTTTTT
length: 15; D: TRBD1; J: TRBJ1-2; size: few; V: TRBV28; CDR3: CASSKFGQERYGYTF; DNA: TGTGCCAGCAGTAAATTCGGACAGGAGCGCTATGGCTACACCTTC
length: 17; D: NA; J: TRBJ2-7; size: NA; V: TRBV9; CDR3: CASSVEAEVKPTYEQYF; DNA: TGTGCCAGCAGCGTAGAAGCGGAGGTGAAACCAACCTACGAGCAGTACTTC
length: 18; D: TRBD2; J: TRBJ2-7; size: NA; V: TRBV7-8; CDR3: CASSLVPRGGPITYEQYF; DNA: TGTGCCAGCAGCTTAGTCCCCCGCGGGGGTCCCATAACCTACGAGCAGTACTTC
length: 13; D: NA; J: TRBJ1-5; size: NA; V: TRBV30; CDR3: CAWSQDSNQPQHF; DNA: TGTGCCTGGAGTCAGGACAGCAATCAGCCCCAGCATTTT
length: 15; D: TRBD2; J: TRBJ2-1; size: NA; V: TRBV6-6; CDR3: CASSLSGRDYNEQFF; DNA: TGTGCCAGCAGTTTAAGCGGGAGGGATTACAATGAGCAGTTCTTC
length: 13; D: NA; J: TRBJ1-1; size: NA; V: TRBV7-3; CDR3: CASSLSVNTEAFF; DNA: TGTGCCAGCAGCTTAAGTGTAAACACTGAAGCTTTCTTT
length: 16; D: TRBD1; J: TRBJ2-1; size: NA; V: TRBV5-6; CDR3: CASSFSGTAKYNEQFF; DNA: TGTGCCAGCAGCTTTTCCGGGACAGCTAAATACAATGAGCAGTTCTTC
length: 14; D: TRBD1; J: TRBJ1-4; size: once; V: TRBV19; CDR3: CASSMTGGSEKLFF; DNA: TGTGCCAGTAGTATGACAGGGGGCAGTGAAAAACTGTTTTTT
length: 15; D: TRBD2; J: TRBJ2-1; size: few; V: TRBV6-4; CDR3: CASSDSSGSYNEQFF; DNA: TGTGCCAGCAGTGACTCTAGCGGGAGTTACAATGAGCAGTTCTTC
length: 13; D: NA; J: TRBJ1-2; size: NA; V: TRBV11-2; CDR3: CASSTDRSMGYTF; DNA: TGTGCCAGCAGCACAGACAGGTCTATGGGCTACACCTTC
length: 14; D: NA; J: TRBJ2-7; size: NA; V: TRBV5-6; CDR3: CASSLATVAYEQYF; DNA: TGTGCCAGCAGCTTGGCAACAGTCGCCTACGAGCAGTACTTC
length: 12; D: NA; J: TRBJ1-1; size: NA; V: TRBV10-2; CDR3: CASSERNTEAFF; DNA: TGCGCCAGCAGTGAGAGGAACACTGAAGCTTTCTTT
length: 17; D: NA; J: TRBJ2-7; size: NA; V: TRBV19; CDR3: CASSEAQSGTGIYEQYF; DNA: TGTGCCAGTAGCGAAGCTCAATCCGGGACGGGGATCTACGAGCAGTACTTC
length: 15; D: TRBD1; J: TRBJ2-7; size: NA; V: TRBV2; CDR3: CASSESGQGSYEQYF; DNA: TGTGCCAGCAGTGAGTCGGGACAGGGCTCCTACGAGCAGTACTTC
length: 15; D: NA; J: TRBJ2-3; size: NA; V: TRBV4-3; CDR3: CASSQDRTGTDTQYF; DNA: TGCGCCAGCAGCCAAGACAGGACAGGCACAGATACGCAGTATTTT
length: 14; D: NA; J: TRBJ2-2; size: NA; V: TRBV19; CDR3: CASSPGGGTGELFF; DNA: TGTGCCAGTAGTCCCGGTGGGGGCACCGGGGAGCTGTTTTTT
length: 14; D: TRBD2; J: TRBJ2-4; size: NA; V: TRBV6-1; CDR3: CASSERLAGVIQYF; DNA: TGTGCCAGCAGTGAACGACTAGCGGGTGTCATTCAGTACTTC
length: 13; D: NA; J: TRBJ1-1; size: once; V: TRBV23-1; CDR3: CASSHRRGTEAFF; DNA: TGCGCCAGCAGTCACCGCCGGGGAACTGAAGCTTTCTTT
length: 14; D: TRBD1; J: TRBJ1-2; size: NA; V: TRBV7-8; CDR3: CASSLSRQGDGYTF; DNA: TGTGCCAGCAGCCTCTCTCGACAGGGGGATGGCTACACCTTC
length: 16; D: NA; J: TRBJ2-3; size: NA; V: TRBV5-4; CDR3: CASSSRKASGTDTQYF; DNA: TGTGCCAGCAGCTCCCGAAAGGCTAGCGGCACAGATACGCAGTATTTT
length: 12; D: NA; J: TRBJ1-2; size: NA; V: TRBV5-6; CDR3: CASSLVDDGYTF; DNA: TGTGCCAGCAGCTTGGTGGATGATGGCTACACCTTC
length: 14; D: NA; J: TRBJ1-1; size: NA; V: TRBV11-2; CDR3: CASSFTQGSTEAFF; DNA: TGTGCCAGCAGCTTCACCCAGGGGAGCACTGAAGCTTTCTTT
length: 17; D: TRBD1; J: TRBJ2-3; size: NA; V: TRBV5-1; CDR3: CASSLGLQGAGADTQYF; DNA: TGCGCCAGCAGCTTGGGACTACAGGGGGCCGGGGCAGATACGCAGTATTTT
length: 15; D: NA; J: TRBJ1-5; size: NA; V: TRBV30; CDR3: CAWSAPDRINQPQHF; DNA: TGTGCCTGGAGTGCCCCCGACAGGATCAATCAGCCCCAGCATTTT
length: 16; D: NA; J: TRBJ2-1; size: once; V: TRBV23-1; CDR3: CASRRRPGPPDCEQFF; DNA: TGCGCCAGCAGGCGTAGACCGGGACCGCCGGATTGTGAGCAGTTCTTC
length: 13; D: TRBD1; J: TRBJ2-5; size: NA; V: TRBV30; CDR3: CAWSAGQEETQYF; DNA: TGTGCCTGGAGTGCGGGACAGGAAGAGACCCAGTACTTC
length: 15; D: TRBD1; J: TRBJ2-7; size: few; V: TRBV7-3; CDR3: CASSASGQGTHEQYF; DNA: TGTGCCAGCAGCGCGTCGGGACAGGGGACCCACGAGCAGTACTTC
length: 12; D: NA; J: TRBJ2-3; size: NA; V: TRBV5-4; CDR3: CASSPDTDTQYF; DNA: TGTGCCAGCAGCCCAGACACAGATACGCAGTATTTT
length: 10; D: NA; J: TRBJ2-1; size: NA; V: TRBV19; CDR3: CARATGEQFF; DNA: TGTGCCAGGGCCACAGGTGAGCAGTTCTTC
length: 16; D: TRBD2; J: TRBJ2-5; size: NA; V: TRBV2; CDR3: CASSVGVREGQETQYF; DNA: TGTGCCAGCAGTGTAGGGGTCCGGGAGGGTCAAGAGACCCAGTACTTC
length: 16; D: TRBD1; J: TRBJ1-2; size: medium-sized; V: TRBV15; CDR3: CATSRRDRGLSYGYTF; DNA: TGTGCCACCAGCAGACGGGACAGGGGGCTTAGTTATGGCTACACCTTC
length: 13; D: NA; J: TRBJ1-1; size: NA; V: TRBV7-3; CDR3: CASSSRVGAEAFF; DNA: TGTGCCAGCAGCTCCAGGGTCGGGGCCGAAGCTTTCTTT
length: 13; D: NA; J: TRBJ2-4; size: NA; V: TRBV30; CDR3: CAWSSSSVNIQYF; DNA: TGTGCCTGGAGTAGTAGTAGCGTGAACATTCAGTACTTC
length: 13; D: NA; J: TRBJ1-5; size: NA; V: TRBV19; CDR3: CASTERFNQPQHF; DNA: TGTGCCAGTACGGAACGGTTTAATCAGCCCCAGCATTTT
length: 15; D: NA; J: TRBJ2-1; size: NA; V: TRBV9; CDR3: CASSVDGRLYNEQFF; DNA: TGTGCCAGCAGCGTAGACGGACGACTGTACAATGAGCAGTTCTTC